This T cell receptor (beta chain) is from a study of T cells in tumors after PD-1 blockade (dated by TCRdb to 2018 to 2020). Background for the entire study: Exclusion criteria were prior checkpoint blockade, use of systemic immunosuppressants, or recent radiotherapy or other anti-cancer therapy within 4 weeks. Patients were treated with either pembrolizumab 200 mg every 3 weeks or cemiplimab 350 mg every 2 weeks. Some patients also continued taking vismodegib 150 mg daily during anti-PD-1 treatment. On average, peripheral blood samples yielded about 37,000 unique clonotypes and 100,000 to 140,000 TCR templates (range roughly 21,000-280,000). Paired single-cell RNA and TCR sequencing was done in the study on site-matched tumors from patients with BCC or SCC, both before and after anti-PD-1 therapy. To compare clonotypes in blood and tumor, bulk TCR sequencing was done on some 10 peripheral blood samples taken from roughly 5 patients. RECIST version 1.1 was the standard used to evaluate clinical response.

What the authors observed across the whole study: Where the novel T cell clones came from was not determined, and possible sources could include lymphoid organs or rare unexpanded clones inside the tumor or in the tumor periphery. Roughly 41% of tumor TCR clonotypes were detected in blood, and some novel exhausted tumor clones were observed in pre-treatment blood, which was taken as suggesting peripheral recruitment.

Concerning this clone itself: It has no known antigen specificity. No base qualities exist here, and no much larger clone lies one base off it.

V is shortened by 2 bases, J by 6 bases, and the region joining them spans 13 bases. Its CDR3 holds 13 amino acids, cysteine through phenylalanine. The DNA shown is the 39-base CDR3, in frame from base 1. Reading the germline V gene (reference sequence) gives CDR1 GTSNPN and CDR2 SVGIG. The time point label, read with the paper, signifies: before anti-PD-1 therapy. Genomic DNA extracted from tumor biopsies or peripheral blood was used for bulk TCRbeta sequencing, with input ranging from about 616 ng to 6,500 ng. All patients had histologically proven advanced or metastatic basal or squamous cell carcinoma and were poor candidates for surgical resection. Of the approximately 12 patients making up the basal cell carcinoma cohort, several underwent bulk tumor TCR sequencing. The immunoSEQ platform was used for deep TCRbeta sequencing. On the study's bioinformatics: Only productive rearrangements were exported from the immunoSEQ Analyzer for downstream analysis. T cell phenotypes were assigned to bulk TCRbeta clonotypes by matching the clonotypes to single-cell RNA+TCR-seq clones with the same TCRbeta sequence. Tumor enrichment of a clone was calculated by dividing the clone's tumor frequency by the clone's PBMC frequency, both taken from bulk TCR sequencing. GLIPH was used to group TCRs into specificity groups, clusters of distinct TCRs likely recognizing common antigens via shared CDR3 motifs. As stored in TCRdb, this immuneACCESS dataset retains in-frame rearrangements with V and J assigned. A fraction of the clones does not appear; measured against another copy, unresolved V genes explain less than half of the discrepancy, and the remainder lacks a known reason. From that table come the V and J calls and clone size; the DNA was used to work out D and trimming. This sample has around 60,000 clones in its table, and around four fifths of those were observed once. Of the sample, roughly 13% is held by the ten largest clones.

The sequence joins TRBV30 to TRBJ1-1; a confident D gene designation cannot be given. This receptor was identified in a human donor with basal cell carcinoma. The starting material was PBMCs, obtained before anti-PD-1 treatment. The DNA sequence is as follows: TGTGCCTGGAGTTCTCTGTCTCAATCTGAAGCTTTCTTT. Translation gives CAWSSLSQSEAFF.